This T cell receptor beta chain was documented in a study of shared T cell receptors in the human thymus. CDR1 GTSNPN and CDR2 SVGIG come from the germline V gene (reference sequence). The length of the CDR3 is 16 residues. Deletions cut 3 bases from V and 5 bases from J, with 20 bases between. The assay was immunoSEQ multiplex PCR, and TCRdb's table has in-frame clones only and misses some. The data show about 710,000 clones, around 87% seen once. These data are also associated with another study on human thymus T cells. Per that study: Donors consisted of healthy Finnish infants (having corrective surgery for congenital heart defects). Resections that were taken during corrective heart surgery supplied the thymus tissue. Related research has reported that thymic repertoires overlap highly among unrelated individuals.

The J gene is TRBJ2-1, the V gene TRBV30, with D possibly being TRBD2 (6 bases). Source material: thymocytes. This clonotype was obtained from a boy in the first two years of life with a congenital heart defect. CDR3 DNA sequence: TGTGCCTGGAGGAGGAGCGGGCGTGGAGAAGACAATGAGCAGTTCTTC. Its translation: CAWRRSGRGEDNEQFF.